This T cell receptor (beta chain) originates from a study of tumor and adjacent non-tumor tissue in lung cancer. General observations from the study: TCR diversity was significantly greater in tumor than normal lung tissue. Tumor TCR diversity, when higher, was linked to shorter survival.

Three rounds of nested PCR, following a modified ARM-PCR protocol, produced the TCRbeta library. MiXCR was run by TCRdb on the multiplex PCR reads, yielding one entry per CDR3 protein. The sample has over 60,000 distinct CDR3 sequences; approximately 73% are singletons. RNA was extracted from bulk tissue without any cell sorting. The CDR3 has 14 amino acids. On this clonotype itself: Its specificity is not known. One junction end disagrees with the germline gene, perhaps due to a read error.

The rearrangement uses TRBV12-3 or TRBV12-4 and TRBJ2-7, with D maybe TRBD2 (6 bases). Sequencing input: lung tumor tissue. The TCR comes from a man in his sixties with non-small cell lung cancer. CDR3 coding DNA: TGTGTCAGCAGTCCCGGGACTGGGGGTCTCGAGCAGTACTTC. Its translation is CVSSPGTGGLEQYF.